This section outlines one T cell receptor (beta chain) sequence together with its context. Generated by immunoSEQ multiplex PCR, the TCRdb table keeps only in-frame clones and is missing some. The repertoire holds about 95,000 clones, roughly four fifths seen once, with approximately 22% in the top ten. This entry belongs to a study of blood T cell repertoires in COVID-19. The sequenced sample was peripheral blood. The receptor comes from a human donor in a cohort sampled during active COVID-19.

The CDR3 nucleotides read TGTGCCAGCAGCTTAGAGGGGGGGAGCTCCTACAATGAGCAGTTCTTC. Its protein product is CASSLEGGSSYNEQFF. The rearrangement uses TRBV7-9 and TRBJ2-1, with D possibly being TRBD2 (7 bases). Germline CDR1 SEHNR, CDR2 FQNEAQ (reference sequence). This CDR3 has 16 residues. V lost 1 base to trimming and J lost 0 bases, with 10 bases between them.